These T cell receptor beta chains were read from a single sample in a study of cytomegalovirus exposure and HLA in healthy donors. This table comes from immunoSEQ multiplex PCR, and its TCRdb copy is limited to in-frame clones, with some not included. The sample lists some 70,000 clones; 96% were seen once. The sequenced material came from PBMCs. The receptors were sampled from a young man in good health and CMV-seronegative. CDR3s include the opening cysteine and the closing phenylalanine or tryptophan. Not every row has a clone size; where given, it reads once, few, many or a size class.

j_call,v_call,clone_size,cdr3_aa
TRBJ2-7,TRBV19,-,CASSRSTPGDEQYF
TRBJ1-1,TRBV5-1,-,CASSLEGAKNTEAFF
TRBJ2-3,TRBV7-9,-,CASSPGLADFTDTQYF
TRBJ1-1,TRBV28,-,CASSLSSIRTEAFF
TRBJ2-7,TRBV6-1,-,CASSEDLLTYDSRYEQYF
TRBJ1-1,TRBV4-1,once,CASSQAFEAFF
TRBJ2-1,TRBV5-5,-,CASSPRRGGSYNEQFF
TRBJ2-1,TRBV6-5,once,CASSYATSGRSNEQFF
TRBJ1-2,TRBV5-1,-,CASSPSNYGYTF
TRBJ1-6,TRBV11-2,-,CASSIIRGPGSPLHF
TRBJ1-1,TRBV28,-,CASSSRDRGPYVAFF
TRBJ2-7,TRBV28,-,CASSLDWGPGEQYF
TRBJ2-3,TRBV6-5,-,CASSDGLAGDTQYF
TRBJ2-3,TRBV14,-,CASSRIGLVGQYF
TRBJ2-3,TRBV25-1,-,CASSEWRDREADTQYF
TRBJ2-3,TRBV28,-,CASSPPPTHGSEPDTQYF
TRBJ2-7,TRBV19,-,CASSSLAEGREQYF
TRBJ1-2,TRBV6-5,-,CASSYSRQGVYGYTF
TRBJ1-5,TRBV6-1,-,CASRGTSNQPQHF
TRBJ2-7,TRBV13,-,CASSSYGTGGGEQYF
TRBJ2-5,TRBV9,-,CASSVEGQVQETQYF
TRBJ2-3,TRBV4-1,-,CASRSSGIDTQYF
TRBJ1-3,TRBV7-2,-,CASSSRQGANTIYF
TRBJ1-5,TRBV2,-,CASSEYRGSNQPQHF
TRBJ1-1,TRBV4-1,-,CASSQEQGNTEAFF
TRBJ2-2,TRBV9,-,CASSVTMDRAGGELFF
TRBJ1-5,TRBV2,-,CASGTGNQPQHF
TRBJ2-7,TRBV10-3,-,CAISGLWGEEQYF
TRBJ1-4,TRBV6-5,-,CASSQQPFNEKLFF
TRBJ2-3,TRBV4-1,-,CASSHHGLAEMQYF
TRBJ2-5,TRBV10-3,-,CAISPGQGAGETQYF
TRBJ2-3,TRBV11-2,-,CASSLGSSGIADTQYF
TRBJ1-1,TRBV15,-,CATSRSLPGSFDDNTEAFF
TRBJ2-1,TRBV10-3,-,CAISVERYEQFF
TRBJ2-5,TRBV9,-,CASSEDEETQYF
TRBJ1-1,TRBV6-5,-,CASSYSGGFMNTEAFF
TRBJ2-2,TRBV29-1,-,CSVAEDGTGELFF
TRBJ1-1,TRBV10-2,few,CASSVEGDTEAFF
TRBJ1-1,TRBV9,-,CASSVTQMNTEAFF
TRBJ1-5,TRBV2,-,CASSVGGSESNQPQHF
TRBJ2-7,TRBV27,-,CASSLTRASYEQYF
TRBJ2-1,TRBV6-6,-,CASSWGTDPYNEQFF
TRBJ2-5,TRBV5-1,-,CASRSGTSEKETQYF
TRBJ1-5,TRBV2,-,CASRGGPVSNQPQHF
TRBJ2-7,TRBV19,-,CASRGGGGSYEQYF
TRBJ1-2,TRBV28,-,CASTGQVYGYTF
TRBJ1-5,TRBV11-2,-,CASSLGRHDRQPQHF
TRBJ2-3,TRBV7-8,-,CASSSRGRAPDTQYF
TRBJ1-1,TRBV7-6,-,CASSPLQVNTEAFF
TRBJ1-2,TRBV5-4,-,CASSLDMGEYGYTF
TRBJ1-3,TRBV30,-,CAWGTGDSGNTIYF
TRBJ1-1,TRBV2,-,CASSGFTGKTEAFF
TRBJ1-1,TRBV28,-,CASSSAESNTEAFF
TRBJ1-1,TRBV7-9,-,CASSGIRNNTEAFF